Presented here are 16 T cell receptor beta chains from one specimen sequenced in a study of OX40 agonist ivuxolimab in advanced cancers. The data were produced by immunoSEQ multiplex PCR, yet TCRdb's version contains in-frame clones alone and is incomplete. The sample has about 54,000 clones, 85% to 90% seen once. This specimen was CD4+ or CD8+ T cells sorted from blood, taken in a trial of the OX40 agonist ivuxolimab. All receptors derive from an adult with an advanced solid tumor such as melanoma, head and neck, liver or kidney cancer.

The V gene is TRBV30, the J gene TRBJ1-1; 7 bases match TRBD1. The V segment lost 3 bases and the J segment 11 bases; nucleotides outside the gene matches: 9. Germline CDR1 and CDR2: GTSNPN and SVGIG (reference sequence). The CDR3 is made up of 12 amino acids. Written as DNA, the CDR3 is TGTGCCTGGAGAGACAGGGTTGATTCGGCTTTCTTT. This encodes CAWRDRVDSAFF. Full variable domain (missing parts from reference TRBV30 and TRBJ1-1): SQTIHQWPATLVQPVGSPLSLECTVEGTSNPNLYWYRQAAGRGLQLLFYSVGIGQISSEVPQNLSASRPQDRQFILSSKKLLLSDSGFYLCAWRDRVDSAFFGQGTRLTVV.

The sample holds one count of this clone. This chain connects TRBV5-6 to TRBJ2-7; TRBD1 agrees at 10 bases. With V trimmed by 6 bases and J by 3 bases, 6 bases remained unmatched. Germline V CDR1 and CDR2: SGHDT, YYEEEE. This CDR3 has 14 amino acids. The CDR3 region is CASTRGQGSYEQYF. The CDR3 DNA follows: TGTGCCAGCACCCGGGGACAGGGGAGCTACGAGCAGTACTTC.

The sample holds a few counts of this clone. The rearrangement uses TRBV29-1 and TRBJ2-7; 8 nucleotides line up with TRBD2. V lost 6 bases and J lost 5; bases outside the gene matches: 9. CDR1 is SQVTM and CDR2 is ANQGSEA in the germline V gene. The CDR3 spans 13 residues. CDR3 protein: CSVAAAGVNEQYF. The CDR3 DNA sequence: TGCAGCGTGGCGGCAGCGGGAGTAAACGAGCAGTACTTC.

This chain links TRBV28 with TRBJ2-1; no reliable D call. V dropped 6 bases and J dropped 4 bases, with 16 bases sitting between them. This CDR3 spans 15 amino acids. From germline, CDR1 is MDHEN and CDR2 SYDVKM. CDR3 DNA sequence: TGTGCCAGCAGACCCTCGGAAGGGATGTACAATGAGCAGTTCTTC. Residues: CASRPSEGMYNEQFF.

The rearrangement joins TRBV30 to TRBJ1-5, with TRBD1 identical over 8 bases. CDR3 length equals 15 residues. CDR1 and CDR2 (germline): GTSNPN, SVGIG (reference sequence). The trim removed 0 bases at V and 2 bases at J, leaving 3 bases unmatched. CDR3 DNA sequence: TGTGCCTGGAGTGTTACGGGACAGGGCAATCAGCCCCAGCATTTT. This codes for CAWSVTGQGNQPQHF.

The chain recombines TRBV7-9 with TRBJ2-2; TRBD1 is a possible D gene (6 bases). The CDR3 runs to 15 residues. The germline gives CDR1 SEHNR, CDR2 FQNEAQ (reference sequence). V lost 4 bases, J lost 2 bases, and 11 bases lay in between. CDR3 coding DNA: TGTGCCAGCAGCTCTGGACAGCACAACACCGGGGAGCTGTTTTTT. Amino acid sequence: CASSSGQHNTGELFF.

The rearrangement links TRBV2 to TRBJ1-1, with D perhaps matching TRBD1 (5 bases). Trimming left V 2 bases short and J 5 bases short, with 12 bases between. The CDR3 loop spans 14 amino acids. Germline V gives CDR1 SNHLY, CDR2 FYNNEI. The CDR3 region is CASSEKGFRTEAFF. Written as DNA, the CDR3 is TGTGCCAGCAGTGAAAAGGGGTTTCGAACTGAAGCTTTCTTT.

This clone was found a few times. The rearrangement uses TRBV19 and TRBJ2-1; no firm D call. Trimming took 4 bases from V and 1 from J, leaving 5 bases between them. Germline-derived CDR1 and CDR2 are LNHDA and SQIVND (reference sequence). CDR3 length equals 13 residues. Written as DNA, the CDR3 is TGTGCCAGTAGTAAGAGTTCCTACAATGAGCAGTTCTTC. Amino acids: CASSKSSYNEQFF. The full variable domain, completed using reference TRBV19 and TRBJ2-1, is DGGITQSPKYLFRKEGQNVTLSCEQNLNHDAMYWYRQDPGQGLRLIYYSQIVNDFQKGDIAEGYSVSREKKESFPLTVTSAQKNPTAFYLCASSKSSYNEQFFGPGTRLTVL.

The chain couples TRBV7-3 to TRBJ1-5, with TRBD1 matching over 7 bases. In germline, CDR1 is SGHTA, CDR2 FQGTGA. Trimming removed 3 bases from V and 5 bases from J; junction bases left unmatched: 13. CDR3 length: 17 residues. The CDR3 DNA reads TGTGCCAGCAGCTTCCAGGCTGTACAGGGGCCATATCAGCCCCAGCATTTT. Protein: CASSFQAVQGPYQPQHF.

The V and J genes are TRBV21-1 and TRBJ1-1. TRBV21-1 is a listed pseudogene. The CDR3 covers 13 residues. In nucleotides, the CDR3 is TGTGCCAGCGTCTTTTGGTTAAACACTGAAGCTTTCTTT. Its translation is CASVFWLNTEAFF.

This clone was found a few times. The chain joins TRBV28 to TRBJ1-5, with D hard to call. Per the germline V gene, CDR1 is MDHEN and CDR2 is SYDVKM. There are 11 residues in the CDR3. Trimming shortened V by 11 bases and J by 5 bases, and 10 bases separated the two germline ends. Written as DNA, the CDR3 is TGTGCCTCTATGAGGCATCAGCCCCAGCATTTT. Protein product: CASMRHQPQHF.

CDR3 region: CASSLTYYSSYNEQFF. In DNA, the CDR3 is TGTGCCAGTAGTTTGACCTACTACAGCTCCTACAATGAGCAGTTCTTC. This rearrangement joins TRBV19 to TRBJ2-1; D is ambiguous. CDR1 and CDR2 from the germline V gene are LNHDA and SQIVND (reference sequence). V gave up 5 bases and J gave up 0 bases, with 14 bases separating them. The length of the CDR3 is 16 residues.

The chain is built from TRBV15 and TRBJ1-2; TRBD1 is a possible D gene (5 bases). The CDR3 runs 15 residues. Trimming removed 1 base from V and 2 bases from J, with 11 bases in between. Germline V lookup: CDR1 LNHNV, CDR2 YYDKDF (reference sequence). The CDR3 DNA reads TGTGCCACCAGCAGAGGGACGGGACGGAACTATGGCTACACCTTC. Amino acids: CATSRGTGRNYGYTF.

The J gene is TRBJ2-4, the V gene TRBV5-8; tentative D call: TRBD2 (6 bases). Germline V gene sequence: CDR1 SGHTS, CDR2 YDEGEE. This CDR3 region has 15 residues. The ends were cut back, 9 bases at V and 1 base at J, with 17 bases in the middle. CDR3 loop: CATTFRGTAKNIQYF. The CDR3 nucleotides read TGTGCCACTACCTTTCGGGGGACCGCCAAAAACATTCAGTACTTC.

V is TRBV11-3 and J is TRBJ2-6; 11 bases line up with TRBD1. The CDR3 has 17 amino acids. The germline V gene encodes CDR1 SGHNT and CDR2 YENEEA. The V segment lost 5 bases and the J segment 2 bases; nucleotides outside the gene matches: 5. As DNA, the CDR3 is TGTGCCAGCAGCCCTGGACAGGGGGCGCCTGGGGCCAACGTCCTGACTTTC. Amino acids: CASSPGQGAPGANVLTF.

The CDR3 DNA follows: TGTGCCAGCGAGGTGTATGGAGGATCCTACGAGCAGTACTTC. Translated: CASEVYGGSYEQYF. The chain uses TRBV6-6 and TRBJ2-5, with D perhaps matching TRBD2 (5 bases). Near its end, the DNA agrees better with TRBJ2-7, so the J call may be wrong. Germline CDR1 is MNHNY and CDR2 is SVGAGI (reference sequence). The CDR3 sequence is 14 residues long.